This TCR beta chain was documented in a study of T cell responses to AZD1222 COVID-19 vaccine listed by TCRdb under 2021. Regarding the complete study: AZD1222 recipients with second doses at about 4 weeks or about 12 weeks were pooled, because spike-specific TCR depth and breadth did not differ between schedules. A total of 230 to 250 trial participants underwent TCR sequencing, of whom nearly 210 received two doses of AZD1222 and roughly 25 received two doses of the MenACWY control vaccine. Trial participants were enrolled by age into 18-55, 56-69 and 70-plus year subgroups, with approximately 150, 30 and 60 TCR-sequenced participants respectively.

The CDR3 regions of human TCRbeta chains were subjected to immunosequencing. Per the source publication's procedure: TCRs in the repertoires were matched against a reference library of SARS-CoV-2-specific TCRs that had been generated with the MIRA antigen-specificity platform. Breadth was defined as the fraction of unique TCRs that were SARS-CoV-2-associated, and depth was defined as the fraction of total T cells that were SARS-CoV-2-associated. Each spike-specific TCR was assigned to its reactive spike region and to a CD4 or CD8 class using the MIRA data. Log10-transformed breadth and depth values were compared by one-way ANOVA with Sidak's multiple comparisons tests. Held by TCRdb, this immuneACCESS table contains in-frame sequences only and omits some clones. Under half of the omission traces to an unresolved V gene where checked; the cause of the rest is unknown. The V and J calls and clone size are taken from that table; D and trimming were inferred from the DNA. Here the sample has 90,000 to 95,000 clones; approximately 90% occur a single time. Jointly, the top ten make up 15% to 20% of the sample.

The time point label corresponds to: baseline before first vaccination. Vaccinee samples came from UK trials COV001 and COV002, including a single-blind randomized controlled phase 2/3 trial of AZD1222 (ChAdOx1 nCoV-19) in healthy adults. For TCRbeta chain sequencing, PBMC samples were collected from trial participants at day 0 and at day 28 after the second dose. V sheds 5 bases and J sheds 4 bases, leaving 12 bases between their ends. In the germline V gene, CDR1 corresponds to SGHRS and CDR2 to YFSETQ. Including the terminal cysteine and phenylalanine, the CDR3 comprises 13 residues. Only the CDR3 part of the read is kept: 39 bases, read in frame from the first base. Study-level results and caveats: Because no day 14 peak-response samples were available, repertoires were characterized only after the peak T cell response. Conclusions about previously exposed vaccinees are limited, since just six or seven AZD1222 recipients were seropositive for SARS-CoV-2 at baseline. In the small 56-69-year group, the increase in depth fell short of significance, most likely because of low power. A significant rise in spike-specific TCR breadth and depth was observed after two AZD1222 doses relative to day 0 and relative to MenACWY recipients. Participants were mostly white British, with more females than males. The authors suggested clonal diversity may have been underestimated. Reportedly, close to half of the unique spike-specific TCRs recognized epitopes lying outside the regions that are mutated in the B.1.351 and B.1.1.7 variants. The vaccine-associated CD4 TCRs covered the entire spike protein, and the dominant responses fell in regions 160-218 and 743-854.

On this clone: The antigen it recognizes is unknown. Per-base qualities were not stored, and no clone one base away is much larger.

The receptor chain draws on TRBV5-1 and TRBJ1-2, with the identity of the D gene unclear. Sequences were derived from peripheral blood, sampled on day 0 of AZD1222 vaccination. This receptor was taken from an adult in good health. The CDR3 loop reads CASRSPGRYGYTF. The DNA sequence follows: TGCGCCAGCAGAAGTCCGGGCCGCTATGGCTACACCTTC.